The source of this T cell receptor (beta chain) is a study of T cell changes during pregnancy in multiple sclerosis. The data were produced by immunoSEQ multiplex PCR, yet TCRdb's version contains in-frame clones alone and is incomplete. This sample has 80,000 to 130,000 clones, with roughly 92% found just once. Germline V gene data show CDR1 as KGHSH and CDR2 as LQKENI. CDR3 size: 15 residues. V was pared by 6 bases and J by 1 base, with 15 bases between. In this sample, this clone turned up a few times. Sequences were derived from peripheral blood, sampled in the second trimester of pregnancy. This chain joins TRBV18 and TRBJ1-1; no definite D call. This clonotype originated in a female donor with multiple sclerosis, enrolled in a pregnancy study. CDR3 residues: CASSPLPVTNTEAFF. The DNA for the CDR3 is TGTGCCAGCTCTCCTCTACCGGTTACGAACACTGAAGCTTTCTTT.